This is a list of T cell receptor beta chains from one sample in a study of blood T cell repertoires in COVID-19. The table came from immunoSEQ multiplex PCR; TCRdb's copy has only in-frame clones and leaves some out. The sample yields tens of thousands of clones, around 83% seen once. Sequencing was carried out using peripheral blood. The receptor set was obtained from a young man with COVID-19, enrolled during active disease. Each CDR3 is given with its conserved first and last residue. A D gene is named only where the DNA matches it firmly. Only some rows state a clone size, as once, few, many or a class for expanded clones.

. | TRBD2 | TRBJ2-4 | TRBV4-2 | 18 | CASSQVVAGGVAKNIQYF | TGTGCCAGCAGCCAAGTAGTAGCGGGAGGGGTAGCCAAAAACATTCAGTACTTC
few | . | TRBJ1-4 | TRBV29-1 | 11 | CSVGSNEKLFF | TGCAGCGTTGGCAGTAATGAAAAACTGTTTTTT
. | . | TRBJ1-1 | TRBV19 | 14 | CASSTLGRSTEAFF | TGTGCCAGTAGTACTCTGGGGCGCAGCACTGAAGCTTTCTTT
once | TRBD2 | TRBJ2-1 | TRBV9 | 15 | CASSPTSGSFNEQFF | TGTGCCAGCAGCCCTACTAGCGGGAGTTTCAATGAGCAGTTCTTC
. | . | TRBJ2-5 | TRBV7-2 | 16 | CASSLGLTGNQETQYF | TGTGCCAGCAGCTTAGGTTTAACAGGGAATCAAGAGACCCAGTACTTC
once | . | TRBJ2-1 | TRBV28 | 15 | CASSPEVGRGNEQFF | TGTGCCAGCAGTCCTGAAGTCGGGAGAGGCAATGAGCAGTTCTTC
. | . | TRBJ1-1 | TRBV27 | 13 | CASSLPGQMEAFF | TGTGCCAGCAGTTTACCAGGACAGATGGAAGCTTTCTTT
once | . | TRBJ2-7 | TRBV4-1 | 13 | CASSPRDFYEQYF | TGCGCCAGCAGCCCGAGGGATTTCTACGAGCAGTACTTC
once | TRBD2 | TRBJ2-1 | TRBV4-1 | 16 | CASSPRLAGGHNEQFF | TGCGCCAGCAGCCCCCGTCTAGCGGGAGGCCACAATGAGCAGTTCTTC
. | TRBD1 | TRBJ1-1 | TRBV19 | 13 | CASRQGQGSEAFF | TGTGCCAGTAGGCAGGGACAGGGATCTGAAGCTTTCTTT
. | . | TRBJ1-1 | TRBV5-1 | 12 | CASSRQDTEAFF | TGCGCCAGCAGTCGACAGGACACTGAAGCTTTCTTT
. | TRBD2 | TRBJ2-5 | TRBV5-6 | 17 | CASSLGVAGGRRETQYF | TGTGCCAGCAGCTTGGGGGTAGCGGGAGGGAGGAGAGAGACCCAGTACTTC
many | . | TRBJ2-1 | TRBV28 | 12 | CASSSRVGEQFF | TGTGCCAGCAGTTCCCGGGTCGGTGAGCAGTTCTTC
. | TRBD2 | TRBJ2-7 | TRBV10-3 | 14 | CAISGLAGGNEQYF | TGTGCCATCAGTGGATTAGCGGGAGGCAACGAGCAGTACTTC
. | . | TRBJ1-3 | TRBV15 | 16 | CATSTSRDTYGNTIYF | TGTGCCACCAGCACCTCCCGGGACACTTATGGAAACACCATATATTTT
. | TRBD1 | TRBJ1-2 | TRBV4-2 | 17 | CASSLGDRASPRGGYTF | TGTGCCAGCAGCCTTGGGGACAGGGCCTCTCCCCGGGGTGGCTACACCTTC
. | TRBD2 | TRBJ2-5 | TRBV29-1 | 14 | CSVERAGVGETQYF | TGCAGCGTTGAACGAGCGGGAGTCGGAGAGACCCAGTACTTC
. | . | TRBJ1-1 | TRBV28 | 12 | CASSWQNTEAFF | TGTGCCAGCAGTTGGCAGAACACTGAAGCTTTCTTT
. | . | TRBJ2-7 | TRBV11-2 | 12 | CASGLGVYEQYF | TGTGCGTCTGGGCTAGGGGTTTACGAGCAGTACTTC
. | TRBD2 | TRBJ2-1 | TRBV9 | 15 | CASNPTGGALNEQFF | TGTGCCAGCAACCCCACGGGAGGGGCTCTAAATGAGCAGTTCTTC
. | . | TRBJ2-6 | TRBV30 | 13 | CACGQGPSNVLTF | TGTGCCTGTGGGCAGGGGCCCTCGAACGTCCTGACTTTC
. | TRBD1 | TRBJ1-1 | TRBV18 | 14 | CASSPGQGVREAFF | TGTGCCAGCTCACCAGGACAGGGGGTAAGGGAAGCTTTCTTT
. | . | TRBJ1-1 | TRBV28 | 16 | CASSSQWSGVNTEAFF | TGTGCCAGCAGTTCTCAATGGTCAGGGGTGAACACTGAAGCTTTCTTT
. | . | TRBJ2-2 | TRBV9 | 13 | CATEFANTGELFF | TGTGCCACCGAGTTCGCGAACACCGGGGAGCTGTTTTTT
. | TRBD2 | TRBJ2-5 | TRBV11-2 | 18 | CASSWRGTSGSAGETQYF | TGTGCCAGCAGCTGGCGCGGGACTAGCGGGAGCGCGGGAGAGACCCAGTACTTC
. | TRBD2 | TRBJ2-7 | TRBV30 | 16 | CAWSVRWLAEPYEQYF | TGTGCCTGGAGTGTACGGTGGCTAGCGGAACCCTACGAGCAGTACTTC
. | TRBD1 | TRBJ2-1 | TRBV28 | 14 | CASRSDRRYNEQFF | TGTGCCAGCAGATCGGACAGGCGTTACAATGAGCAGTTCTTC
once | . | TRBJ1-3 | TRBV5-1 | 14 | CASRQMTAGNTIYF | TGCGCCAGCAGACAGATGACAGCTGGAAACACCATATATTTT
few | TRBD1 | TRBJ1-1 | TRBV7-2 | 15 | CASSYARQGDTEAFF | TGTGCCAGCAGCTATGCCCGACAGGGGGACACTGAAGCTTTCTTT
once | TRBD1 | TRBJ1-1 | TRBV19 | 15 | CASIKEGGLWTEAFF | TGTGCCAGTATCAAGGAAGGGGGCTTGTGGACTGAAGCTTTCTTT
. | . | TRBJ2-1 | TRBV11-2 | 13 | CASSLGAWDEQFF | TGTGCCAGCAGCTTAGGGGCCTGGGATGAGCAGTTCTTC
many | TRBD1 | TRBJ2-7 | TRBV13 | 14 | CASSLRQGAYEQYF | TGTGCCAGCAGCTTAAGACAGGGGGCTTACGAGCAGTACTTC
. | . | TRBJ2-1 | TRBV19 | 12 | CASSSYSNEQFF | TGTGCCAGTAGCTCGTACTCGAATGAGCAGTTCTTC
. | . | TRBJ2-7 | TRBV2 | 13 | CASSGRLPYEQYF | TGTGCCAGCAGTGGGCGGCTACCCTACGAGCAGTACTTC
few | TRBD2 | TRBJ2-1 | TRBV6-4 | 13 | CASSSGSYNEQFF | TGTGCCAGCAGTAGCGGGAGCTACAATGAGCAGTTCTTC
. | TRBD1 | TRBJ1-6 | TRBV2 | 16 | CASSPVRQGRNSPLHF | TGTGCCAGCAGTCCCGTCCGACAGGGGCGGAATTCACCCCTCCACTTT
. | TRBD1 | TRBJ1-2 | TRBV3-1/TRBV3-2 | 15 | CASSPFDRGSRGYTF | TGTGCCAGCAGCCCTTTCGACAGGGGATCTCGTGGCTACACCTTC
. | . | TRBJ1-2 | TRBV18 | 11 | CASSPGEGYTF | TGTGCCAGCTCACCAGGGGAGGGCTACACCTTC
. | . | TRBJ1-1 | TRBV4-1 | 15 | CASSQAAGAVTEAFF | TGCGCCAGCAGCCAAGCCGCGGGGGCGGTCACTGAAGCTTTCTTT
. | . | TRBJ2-5 | TRBV5-6 | 17 | CASSHFSGRGEKETQYF | TGTGCCAGCAGCCACTTTTCCGGGAGAGGGGAAAAAGAGACCCAGTACTTC
. | TRBD2 | TRBJ2-5 | TRBV11-2 | 15 | CASSPHSGRSETQYF | TGTGCCAGCAGCCCTCATAGCGGGAGATCAGAGACCCAGTACTTC
. | TRBD1 | TRBJ2-2 | TRBV24-1 | 15 | CATRERDSSTGELFF | TGTGCCACCAGGGAGAGGGACAGTTCCACCGGGGAGCTGTTTTTT